The rows below give T cell receptor beta chains drawn from one sample of a study of T-cell memory formation after mild COVID-19. TCRdb redid the calling of the 5' RACE reads with MiXCR, one entry per CDR3 protein. In the table there are hundreds of thousands of distinct CDR3 sequences, roughly 17% of which are singletons. Input material: PBMCs or a T cell subset sorted from them (not recorded which). The receptor set was obtained from an adult woman who had mild COVID-19 (a few samples of this study predate the infection). Cell type and time point are not known. The CDR3 runs from the conserved cysteine through the conserved F or W. D genes are given only for firm matches. Clone size is shown for a subset of rows, as once, few, many or a class of expanded clone.

J | V | size | D | CDR3 | DNA
TRBJ1-6 | TRBV6-1 | few | NA | CASSEQGLYNSPLHF | TGTGCCAGCAGTGAACAGGGGTTATATAATTCACCCCTCCACTTT
TRBJ2-7 | TRBV12-3/TRBV12-4 | NA | TRBD1 | CASSLARDRSYEQYF | TGTGCCAGCAGTTTAGCACGGGACAGATCCTACGAGCAGTACTTC
TRBJ2-1 | TRBV5-1 | few | TRBD1 | CASSRTGQNINEQFF | TGCGCCAGCAGCAGAACGGGACAGAACATCAATGAGCAGTTCTTC
TRBJ2-2 | TRBV6-5 | NA | NA | CASEYRATGELFF | TGTGCCAGCGAATACAGGGCCACCGGGGAGCTGTTTTTT
TRBJ2-1 | TRBV10-3 | NA | TRBD2 | CAMQAGNYNEQVF | TGTGCCATGCAAGCGGGGAACTACAATGAGCAGGTCTTC
TRBJ1-1 | TRBV5-6 | NA | NA | CASSFSETEAFF | TGTGCCAGCAGCTTTAGCGAGACTGAAGCTTTCTTT
TRBJ2-5 | TRBV27 | NA | TRBD2 | CASRPGTSGYQETQYF | TGTGCCAGCAGGCCCGGGACTAGCGGATACCAAGAGACCCAGTACTTC
TRBJ2-1 | TRBV7-3 | NA | TRBD2 | CASSPWEGRSYNEQFF | TGTGCCAGCAGCCCGTGGGAGGGCCGCTCCTACAATGAGCAGTTCTTC
TRBJ2-7 | TRBV6-2/TRBV6-3 | NA | TRBD1 | CASSQLASRDRGSSYEQYF | TGTGCCAGCAGCCAGCTCGCATCCCGGGACAGGGGTTCGTCCTACGAGCAGTACTTC
TRBJ2-7 | TRBV7-8 | few | NA | CASSFFASRPYEQYF | TGTGCCAGCAGCTTCTTTGCTAGCAGGCCCTACGAGCAGTACTTC
TRBJ2-1 | TRBV5-6 | NA | TRBD1 | CASSLGIILTGNEQFF | TGTGCCAGCAGCTTGGGAATCATATTGACAGGGAATGAGCAGTTCTTC
TRBJ1-2 | TRBV6-1 | few | TRBD1 | CASSGTGGAANYGYTF | TGTGCCAGCAGCGGAACAGGGGGCGCTGCCAACTATGGCTACACCTTC
TRBJ2-3 | TRBV12-3/TRBV12-4 | few | NA | CASSLASRGGDTQYF | TGTGCCAGCAGTTTAGCGTCCAGGGGAGGAGATACGCAGTATTTT
TRBJ2-7 | TRBV15 | few | NA | CATSREKGAYEQYF | TGTGCCACCAGCAGAGAAAAGGGGGCCTACGAGCAGTACTTC
TRBJ2-2 | TRBV7-2 | many | TRBD2 | CASKGTSGENTGELFF | TGTGCCAGCAAAGGGACTAGCGGGGAAAACACCGGGGAGCTGTTTTTT
TRBJ2-1 | TRBV6-1 | few | TRBD1 | CASSIQGSSYNEQFF | TGTGCCAGCAGTATACAGGGGAGCTCCTACAATGAGCAGTTCTTC
TRBJ1-1 | TRBV6-5 | few | NA | CASSYGALNTEAFF | TGTGCCAGCAGTTACGGGGCCCTGAACACTGAAGCTTTCTTT
TRBJ2-1 | TRBV7-9 | NA | TRBD1 | CASSLLTGPYNEQFF | TGTGCCAGCAGCTTATTGACAGGGCCCTACAATGAGCAGTTCTTC
TRBJ1-2 | TRBV24-1 | NA | TRBD1 | CATSDPQMTGHYGYTF | TGTGCCACCAGTGATCCCCAGATGACAGGGCACTATGGCTACACCTTC
TRBJ1-5 | TRBV2 | NA | NA | CASRRGNSNQPQHF | TGTGCCAGCAGACGCGGAAATAGCAATCAGCCCCAGCATTTT
TRBJ1-1 | TRBV5-1 | few | NA | CASSLEASGVTEAFF | TGCGCCAGCAGCTTGGAGGCCTCAGGGGTCACTGAAGCTTTCTTT
TRBJ2-3 | TRBV9 | NA | NA | CASSVEDGRSTDTQYF | TGTGCCAGCAGCGTAGAGGACGGACGGAGCACAGATACGCAGTATTTT
TRBJ2-3 | TRBV27 | NA | TRBD1 | CASSLGDSRTDTQYF | TGTGCCAGCAGTCTCGGGGACAGCCGCACAGATACGCAGTATTTT
TRBJ2-6 | TRBV6-2/TRBV6-3 | NA | NA | CATAPGYLASSGANVLTF | TGTGCCACCGCTCCGGGATACCTCGCCTCGTCTGGGGCCAACGTCCTGACTTTC
TRBJ2-7 | TRBV29-1 | many | TRBD1 | CSVDFRRGIYEQYF | TGCAGCGTTGACTTTCGCAGGGGGATCTACGAGCAGTACTTC